This is a list of T cell receptor beta chains from one sample in a study of shared clonotypes between healthy human individuals. Using immunoSEQ multiplex PCR, the repertoire was profiled, and TCRdb retains in-frame clones only, with some absent. The sample consists of around 560,000 clones, about 95% of them appearing once. The material sequenced was naive CD8+ T cells sorted from blood. The receptors here all came from a woman in her 30s in good health. The CDR3 runs from the conserved cysteine through the conserved F or W. Expanded clones get a size class; other rows say once, few or many, or leave the size out.

V gene: TRBV5-6
clone size: -
J gene: TRBJ2-7
CDR3 protein: CASSKGTGLYEQYF

V gene: TRBV27
clone size: -
J gene: TRBJ1-1
CDR3 protein: CASTPQPGQGRTREAFF

V gene: TRBV14
clone size: -
J gene: TRBJ1-1
CDR3 protein: CASSQGPGQGYINTEAFF

V gene: TRBV5-4
clone size: -
J gene: TRBJ1-1
CDR3 protein: CASNRGPEAFF

V gene: TRBV7-3
clone size: -
J gene: TRBJ2-1
CDR3 protein: CASSLMGGSINEQFF

V gene: TRBV15
clone size: -
J gene: TRBJ1-1
CDR3 protein: CATRHYNTEAFF

V gene: TRBV19
clone size: -
J gene: TRBJ1-1
CDR3 protein: CASSISVNTEAFF

V gene: TRBV5-4
clone size: -
J gene: TRBJ2-7
CDR3 protein: CASSMGAGGMYEQYF

V gene: TRBV21-1
clone size: -
J gene: TRBJ1-4
CDR3 protein: CASSKARMFSDRWLYTTNEKLFF

V gene: TRBV30
clone size: -
J gene: TRBJ2-7
CDR3 protein: CAWRGGVYEQYF

V gene: TRBV5-6
clone size: -
J gene: TRBJ2-1
CDR3 protein: CASSLEQGLSSYNEQFF

V gene: TRBV5-4
clone size: -
J gene: TRBJ2-5
CDR3 protein: CASSSPGASGRAVETQYF

V gene: TRBV27
clone size: -
J gene: TRBJ2-1
CDR3 protein: CASIQSWREGPYNEQFF

V gene: TRBV9
clone size: -
J gene: TRBJ1-5
CDR3 protein: CASSSGESNQPQHF

V gene: TRBV10-2
clone size: once
J gene: TRBJ2-1
CDR3 protein: CASGEGVNEQFF

V gene: TRBV5-1
clone size: -
J gene: TRBJ2-1
CDR3 protein: CASSADISYNEQFF

V gene: TRBV19
clone size: once
J gene: TRBJ1-1
CDR3 protein: CASSIRTGPEAFF

V gene: TRBV5-4
clone size: -
J gene: TRBJ2-7
CDR3 protein: CASSQDRGHEQYF

V gene: TRBV28
clone size: -
J gene: TRBJ2-7
CDR3 protein: CASSFKGQGYEQYF

V gene: TRBV10-3
clone size: -
J gene: TRBJ2-3
CDR3 protein: CAIREEDTQYF

V gene: TRBV2
clone size: -
J gene: TRBJ1-4
CDR3 protein: CASIWRTNEKLFF

V gene: TRBV5-6
clone size: -
J gene: TRBJ2-7
CDR3 protein: CASSPEGGGPYEQYF

V gene: TRBV7-9
clone size: -
J gene: TRBJ1-4
CDR3 protein: CASSASDSGTEEKLFF

V gene: TRBV7-8
clone size: -
J gene: TRBJ2-7
CDR3 protein: CASSLEPLGYEQYF

V gene: TRBV7-8
clone size: -
J gene: TRBJ2-5
CDR3 protein: CASSLESSGGTQYF

V gene: TRBV9
clone size: -
J gene: TRBJ1-2
CDR3 protein: CASSMGQGGYTF

V gene: TRBV15
clone size: -
J gene: TRBJ1-3
CDR3 protein: CATSRTGGADTIYF

V gene: TRBV28
clone size: -
J gene: TRBJ2-2
CDR3 protein: CASSHPWGNTGELFF

V gene: TRBV5-8
clone size: -
J gene: TRBJ2-1
CDR3 protein: CASSSVGTGYYNEQFF

V gene: TRBV7-9
clone size: -
J gene: TRBJ1-1
CDR3 protein: CASRSPGENTEAFF

V gene: TRBV6-5
clone size: -
J gene: TRBJ2-1
CDR3 protein: CASSYFSGGDEQFF

V gene: TRBV25-1
clone size: -
J gene: TRBJ2-5
CDR3 protein: CASRRVVGGIETQYF

V gene: TRBV28
clone size: -
J gene: TRBJ2-5
CDR3 protein: CASSLGLSHRVQETQYF

V gene: TRBV29-1
clone size: few
J gene: TRBJ1-1
CDR3 protein: CSVELQVNTEAFF

V gene: TRBV9
clone size: -
J gene: TRBJ1-5
CDR3 protein: CASSVVGQSNQPQHF

V gene: TRBV5-4
clone size: once
J gene: TRBJ2-3
CDR3 protein: CASSLRPEPHTQYF

V gene: TRBV27
clone size: -
J gene: TRBJ2-1
CDR3 protein: CASRFGSGYEQFF

V gene: TRBV10-1
clone size: -
J gene: TRBJ2-7
CDR3 protein: CASSDSVGVYEQYF

V gene: TRBV7-9
clone size: -
J gene: TRBJ2-5
CDR3 protein: CASSSLSGGLETQYF

V gene: TRBV29-1
clone size: -
J gene: TRBJ2-3
CDR3 protein: CSVATGGRSDTQYF

V gene: TRBV27
clone size: -
J gene: -
CDR3 protein: CASRSAGVPEQYF

V gene: TRBV2
clone size: -
J gene: TRBJ2-7
CDR3 protein: CASIQDTPEVSYEQYF

V gene: TRBV27
clone size: -
J gene: TRBJ2-7
CDR3 protein: CASSFGVPDRGYEQYF

V gene: TRBV5-5
clone size: -
J gene: TRBJ2-1
CDR3 protein: CASSLWQGLLSYNEQFF

V gene: TRBV19
clone size: -
J gene: TRBJ2-7
CDR3 protein: CASSIGQGVSYEQYF

V gene: TRBV5-5
clone size: -
J gene: TRBJ1-5
CDR3 protein: CASSLLTDKRPQHF

V gene: TRBV9
clone size: once
J gene: TRBJ1-5
CDR3 protein: CASSAHGDQPQHF

V gene: TRBV28
clone size: -
J gene: TRBJ1-5
CDR3 protein: CASNLSGNQPQHF

V gene: TRBV27
clone size: -
J gene: TRBJ2-7
CDR3 protein: CASSPRQGSLLYEQYF

V gene: TRBV28
clone size: -
J gene: TRBJ2-7
CDR3 protein: CASSPRTGAGSEQYF

V gene: TRBV6-1
clone size: -
J gene: TRBJ2-5
CDR3 protein: CASSLPPGGGETQYF